What follows are 25 T cell receptor beta chains derived from one specimen sequenced in a study of blood T cell repertoires in COVID-19. Assay used: immunoSEQ multiplex PCR; TCRdb lists only in-frame clones, some missing. Of around 150,000 clones in the sample, roughly 87% were seen once. The specimen sequenced was peripheral blood. The source of these receptors is a woman between 55 and 75 years old who had recovered from COVID-19.

This clone was detected only once. The chain couples TRBV2 to TRBJ1-1; possibly TRBD1 for D (5 bases). Trimming shortened V by 7 bases and J by 4 bases, and 10 bases separated the two germline ends. CDR1 SNHLY and CDR2 FYNNEI come from the germline V gene. There are 12 residues in the CDR3. The CDR3 coding sequence is TGTGCCAGCATAGGGAGGGGCACTGAAGCTTTCTTT. Amino acids: CASIGRGTEAFF.

This clone was seen only a few times. The chain is built from TRBV11-2 and TRBJ1-3; perhaps TRBD1 as D (6 bases). The CDR3 runs to 18 residues. Trimming pared 5 bases from V and 4 bases from J, leaving 24 bases between. Germline assignment: CDR1 SGHAT and CDR2 FQNNGV. The CDR3 DNA reads as TGTGCCAGCAGCCCCCTCCGTCGTAAGGGGGAGAAAGGAAACACCATATATTTT. Protein sequence: CASSPLRRKGEKGNTIYF.

The rearrangement links TRBV29-1 to TRBJ1-1; 7 nucleotides match TRBD1. CDR3 length: 13 residues. V shed 6 bases, J shed 1 base, and the junction held 5 bases outside the gene matches. Germline assignment: CDR1 SQVTM and CDR2 ANQGSEA. In nucleotides, the CDR3 is TGCAGCGTGTCGGGACAGCAGAACACTGAAGCTTTCTTT. Protein: CSVSGQQNTEAFF.

The V call is TRBV14, the J call TRBJ2-3, with D tentatively TRBD1 (6 bases). Deletions cut 4 bases from V and 5 bases from J, with 13 bases between. Germline V gene data show CDR1 as SGHDN and CDR2 as FVKESK. This CDR3 has 14 amino acids. The CDR3 sequence: CASSPLGAQDTQYF. The DNA of the CDR3 is TGTGCCAGCAGCCCGTTGGGGGCTCAAGATACGCAGTATTTT.

CDR3 sequence: CASSRGTSGGDTQYF. Written as DNA, the CDR3 is TGTGCCAGCAGCCGCGGGACTAGCGGGGGAGATACGCAGTATTTT. V gene TRBV2 combines with J gene TRBJ2-3; 14 nucleotides match TRBD2. V lost 6 bases to trimming and J lost 5 bases; unmatched junction nucleotides: 4. Germline values: CDR1 SNHLY, CDR2 FYNNEI. The CDR3 runs 15 residues.

This chain connects TRBV6-6 to TRBJ1-5, with D hard to call. There are 13 residues in the CDR3. Per germline, CDR1 MNHNY and CDR2 SVGAGI (reference sequence). The germline V and J ends were trimmed by 7 bases and 4 bases, with 11 bases remaining between them. The CDR3, as DNA: TGTGCCAGCAATCGGCCGGGGAATCAGCCCCAGCATTTT. Protein: CASNRPGNQPQHF.

The chain combines TRBV6-5 with TRBJ2-7; TRBD1 is a possible D gene (6 bases). CDR1 is MNHEY, CDR2 SVGAGI, per germline. V was pared by 2 bases and J by 1 base, with 12 bases between. The CDR3 totals 15 residues. CDR3 DNA: TGTGCCAGCAGTTACATGGGGGCGCGGTCCTACGAGCAGTACTTC. Protein: CASSYMGARSYEQYF.

This clone was seen only once. The gene calls are TRBV7-9 and TRBJ2-1, with 7 bases fitting TRBD1. The length of the CDR3 is 13 residues. Germline lookup yields CDR1 SEHNR and CDR2 FQNEAQ (reference sequence). V shed 6 bases and J 6 bases; nucleotides not matched to a gene: 5. CDR3 bases: TGTGCCAGCAGTGTCACAGGGGTCAATGAGCAGTTCTTC. Translating it yields CASSVTGVNEQFF.

This clone was found once. The V call is TRBV5-1, the J call TRBJ2-1, with a possible D match to TRBD1 (6 bases). The germline CDR1 and CDR2 sequences are SGHRS and YFSETQ. This CDR3 contains 15 residues. V was cut by 3 bases and J by 8 bases, with 18 bases left in between. As DNA, the CDR3 is TGCGCCAGCAGCTCTGGGGACACCTTCCTTGATGAGCAGTTCTTC. Translated, it gives CASSSGDTFLDEQFF.

The V call is TRBV7-2, the J call TRBJ2-5, with TRBD2 matching over 10 bases. V gave up 4 bases and J gave up 4 bases; unmatched junction bases: 9. In germline, CDR1 is SGHTA, CDR2 FQGNSA. CDR3 length: 16 amino acids. The CDR3, as DNA: TGTGCCAGCAGCTCACAAGCGGGGGGGCGAATAGAGACCCAGTACTTC. Residues: CASSSQAGGRIETQYF. Looking up the rest from reference TRBV7-2 and TRBJ2-5 gives the full variable domain: GAGVSQSPSNKVTEKGKDVELRCDPISGHTALYWYRQSLGQGLEFLIYFQGNSAPDKSGLPSDRFSAERTGGSVSTLTIQRTQQEDSAVYLCASSSQAGGRIETQYFGPGTRLLVL.

A word on this clone: In the same sample, other DNA sequences code for this CDR3. The rearrangement joins TRBV28 to TRBJ1-5, with unresolved D. Germline-derived CDR1 and CDR2 are MDHEN and SYDVKM. Trimming removed 9 bases at V and 0 bases at J, with 9 bases between. CDR3 length equals 13 residues. The CDR3 loop is CASNFDSNQPQHF. The DNA for the CDR3 is TGTGCCAGTAACTTTGATAGCAATCAGCCCCAGCATTTT.

Only a few counts were recorded for this clone. The chain recombines TRBV10-1 with TRBJ1-1, with TRBD1 identical over 8 bases. The length of the CDR3 is 16 residues. CDR1 is WNHNN, CDR2 SYGVQD, per germline (reference sequence). The J segment lost 1 base and the V segment lost 2 bases, leaving 6 bases of the junction unmatched. The CDR3 region is CASSEARGQGNTEAFF. The CDR3 bases are TGCGCCAGCAGTGAGGCTCGAGGACAGGGGAACACTGAAGCTTTCTTT.

CDR3 residues: CASSLTRGSASSYNEQFF. For the CDR3, the DNA is TGTGCCAGCAGCTTAACGCGGGGGTCGGCGAGCTCCTACAATGAGCAGTTCTTC. This chain joins TRBV11-2 and TRBJ2-1; 7 bases align to TRBD2. Germline V lookup: CDR1 SGHAT, CDR2 FQNNGV. The CDR3 is 18 amino acids. The V gene end was trimmed by 2 bases and the J gene end by 0 bases; junction bases not matched to a gene: 10.

The V and J genes are TRBV4-2 and TRBJ1-4; D uncertain. V gave up 0 bases and J gave up 8 bases, with 7 bases separating them. The CDR3 contains 13 residues. CDR1 and CDR2 from the germline V gene are LGHNA and YNFKEQ. The CDR3 DNA is TGTGCCAGCAGCCAAGATTTGGGCGAAAAACTGTTTTTT. Amino acid sequence: CASSQDLGEKLFF.

This clone was seen only once. This chain links TRBV20-1 with TRBJ2-7, with D uncertain. From germline, CDR1 is DFQATT and CDR2 SNEGSKA (reference sequence). CDR3 length equals 12 residues. V gave up 3 bases and J gave up 6 bases, with 12 bases separating them. The CDR3 protein is CSASGPPLEQYF. The CDR3 bases are TGCAGTGCTAGTGGGCCTCCGCTCGAGCAGTACTTC.

The chain recombines TRBV28 with TRBJ2-7, with 7 bases that match TRBD1. CDR1 is MDHEN and CDR2 is SYDVKM in the germline V gene. V was clipped by 3 bases and J by 0 bases; unmatched bases: 5. There are 15 residues in the CDR3. The CDR3, as DNA: TGTGCCAGCAGTTTCCAGGGGGTTTACTCCTACGAGCAGTACTTC. Protein: CASSFQGVYSYEQYF.

This clone was recorded at least ten times. V gene TRBV5-5 combines with J gene TRBJ1-6, with unresolved D. This CDR3 is 16 amino acids long. Germline lookup yields CDR1 SGHKS and CDR2 YYEKEE (reference sequence). V lost 3 bases, J lost 2 bases, and 12 bases lay in between. The CDR3 reads CASSSRTWAYNSPLHF. In DNA, the CDR3 is TGTGCCAGCAGCTCACGGACTTGGGCCTATAATTCACCCCTCCACTTT.

The chain couples TRBV28 to TRBJ1-1; 9 nucleotides line up with TRBD1. The trim removed 4 bases at V and 7 bases at J, leaving 10 bases unmatched. The CDR3 totals 15 residues. The germline gives CDR1 MDHEN, CDR2 SYDVKM. The CDR3 bases are TGTGCCAGCAGTTCCGGGGACAGGGAGTTTGATGAAGCTTTCTTT. Protein: CASSSGDREFDEAFF.

This chain connects TRBV5-4 to TRBJ2-1; 9 nucleotides agree with TRBD2. Trimming cost V 4 bases and J 1 base; bases outside gene matches: 3. The CDR3 has 15 amino acids. The germline V gene has CDR1 SGHNT and CDR2 YYREEE (reference sequence). CDR3 DNA sequence: TGTGCCAGCAGCGCGACTAGCGGTTCCTACAATGAGCAGTTCTTC. This gives the protein CASSATSGSYNEQFF.

This clone was counted a single time. The chain employs TRBV5-1 and TRBJ2-7; 7 bases line up with TRBD1. This CDR3 is 13 amino acids long. The trim removed 4 bases at V and 2 bases at J, leaving 3 bases unmatched. Germline CDR1 and CDR2: SGHRS and YFSETQ. In DNA form, the CDR3 reads TGCGCCAGCAGCGTGGGACAGCCCTACGAGCAGTACTTC. Translating gives CASSVGQPYEQYF.

The chain recombines TRBV6-1 with TRBJ1-4; the D gene is possibly TRBD1 (6 bases). The CDR3 is made up of 14 amino acids. V lost 6 bases and J 4 bases, leaving 12 bases between the germline ends. CDR1 and CDR2 from the germline V gene are MNHNS and SASEGT. CDR3 loop: CASRFQGRNEKLFF. Written as DNA, the CDR3 is TGTGCCAGCAGATTCCAGGGGCGTAATGAAAAACTGTTTTTT.

The chain is built from TRBV18 and TRBJ2-5, with a weak D call TRBD1 (5 bases). CDR3 length: 15 amino acids. V shed 3 bases and J shed 4 bases, with 15 bases lying between them. Germline V lookup: CDR1 KGHSH, CDR2 LQKENI. Here the CDR3 DNA reads TGTGCCAGCTCACCTTCACAGGAGAGTATAGAGACCCAGTACTTC. Translation: CASSPSQESIETQYF.

A single count supports this clone. V usage is TRBV7-8 and J usage is TRBJ1-1, with TRBD1 matching 7 bases. Trimming removed 0 bases from V and 1 base from J; junction bases left unmatched: 8. The germline gives CDR1 SGHVS, CDR2 FQNEAQ. The CDR3 consists of 17 residues. The CDR3 sequence is CASSLARVGQKNTEAFF. The CDR3 DNA reads TGTGCCAGCAGCTTAGCTAGGGTGGGACAGAAGAACACTGAAGCTTTCTTT.

The chain recombines TRBV29-1 with TRBJ2-3; 9 bases are a match to TRBD2. In germline, CDR1 is SQVTM, CDR2 ANQGSEA. The length of the CDR3 is 13 residues. After removal of 0 bases from V and 7 bases from J, the junction contained 2 bases not matched to a gene. The CDR3 coding sequence is TGCAGCGTTGAAGAGCTAGCGGGGAATACGCAGTATTTT. Translated: CSVEELAGNTQYF.

This chain links TRBV11-2 with TRBJ2-3, with TRBD2 as a possible D gene (7 bases). V shed 1 base and J shed 7 bases, with 18 bases lying between them. The CDR3 has 16 residues. Germline loops: CDR1 SGHAT, CDR2 FQNNGV. The CDR3 loop reads CASSLGGGGGQNTQYF. DNA of the CDR3: TGTGCCAGCAGCTTAGGAGGGGGAGGGGGGCAGAATACGCAGTATTTT.